Sequencing of this T cell receptor beta chain was carried out in a study of T cell repertoires in aging, cancer and after chemotherapy. Study information: Donor ages fell into six groups from 30 or younger up to 70 or older. Clear clonal overlap appeared across healthy donor samples taken over several months to years.

TCR beta rearrangements were amplified from peripheral blood genomic DNA. Overall study results and limits: The repertoire data cannot show anything about immunological memory following chemotherapy. Median generation probability rose over the chemotherapy interval in each cancer cohort, suggesting rebound thymic output.

As concerns this clonotype: Its matching antigen is unknown.

V dropped 6 bases and J dropped 4 bases, with 16 bases sitting between them. Per germline, CDR1 MNHEY and CDR2 SMNVEV (reference sequence). The CDR3 is 14 amino acids. TRB rearrangements spanning V, D and J were amplified using mixed TRB-A/B primers. TCRdb reanalysed the multiplex PCR reads using MiXCR and keeps one entry per CDR3 protein. The table shows around 16,000 distinct CDR3 sequences, with approximately 50% occurring only once. This rearrangement joins TRBV27 to TRBJ2-7; D possibly corresponds to TRBD2 (6 bases). Sequenced material: blood. This receptor was taken from a human donor in good health. CDR3 amino acids: CASSLGGRAYEQYF. CDR3 DNA: TGTGCCAGCAGCTTGGGAGGCAGGGCGTACGAGCAGTACTTC.